This is a list of T cell receptor beta chains from one sample in a study of identical twins. One entry per CDR3 protein, called by TCRdb with MiXCR from the 5' RACE reads. The sample contains around 250,000 distinct CDR3 sequences, 5.5% to 7.5% of which appear only once. These data were likewise used in another study, on T cells expressing NK-cell markers.

Material: CD8+ T cells sorted from blood. The source of these receptors is a woman under 30 in good health. CDR3s include the opening cysteine and the closing phenylalanine or tryptophan. The D gene is left open where the match is weak. Clone size is not always given. Where it is, it says once, few, many or a class for expanded clones.

D gene	J gene	clone size	V gene	CDR3 protein	CDR3 DNA
NA	TRBJ2-1	NA	TRBV3-1	CATCQEVPWGPGSEQFF	TGTGCCACCTGCCAAGAGGTACCTTGGGGGCCTGGTAGTGAGCAGTTCTTC
NA	TRBJ1-2	NA	TRBV10-2	CASAEDSTNYGYTF	TGCGCCAGCGCTGAAGACAGCACTAACTATGGCTACACCTTC
NA	TRBJ2-1	NA	TRBV10-3	CAIETGPNEQFF	TGTGCCATCGAAACAGGGCCCAATGAGCAGTTCTTC
NA	TRBJ1-1	many	TRBV6-5	CASSYMGTGTEAFF	TGTGCCAGCAGTTACATGGGAACGGGGACTGAAGCTTTCTTT
NA	TRBJ1-1	few	TRBV6-1	CASSDWSYLDTEAFF	TGTGCCAGCAGTGATTGGTCCTATCTGGACACTGAAGCTTTCTTT
NA	TRBJ2-1	NA	TRBV7-3	CASSFIRGSYNEQFF	TGTGCCAGCAGCTTCATCCGGGGGTCCTACAATGAGCAGTTCTTC
TRBD1	TRBJ2-7	NA	TRBV14	CASSQEDRGSREQYF	TGTGCCAGCAGCCAAGAGGACAGGGGCTCTCGGGAGCAGTACTTC
NA	TRBJ2-5	few	TRBV3-1	CASSQDHRIETQYF	TGTGCCAGCAGCCAAGATCACAGGATAGAGACCCAGTACTTC
NA	TRBJ2-7	many	TRBV3-1	CASSQGAPGEFYEQYF	TGTGCCAGCAGCCAAGGGGCCCCAGGGGAATTCTACGAGCAGTACTTC
NA	TRBJ1-5	many	TRBV27	CASRETGMRNQPQHF	TGTGCCAGCAGGGAAACAGGGATGCGCAATCAGCCCCAGCATTTT
NA	TRBJ2-7	NA	TRBV5-1	CASSSGQFPYEQYF	TGCGCCAGCAGCTCCGGACAGTTCCCCTACGAGCAGTACTTC
NA	TRBJ2-1	many	TRBV29-1	CSVKSQRNNEQFF	TGCAGCGTAAAAAGTCAGAGAAACAATGAGCAGTTCTTC
TRBD2	TRBJ2-5	few	TRBV27	CASSLSEGLAGSMSRTQYF	TGTGCCAGCAGTTTATCAGAGGGACTAGCGGGGTCCATGTCCAGGACCCAGTACTTC
NA	TRBJ2-3	NA	TRBV24-1	CATQGRLFTDTQYF	TGTGCCACTCAAGGGCGGCTTTTCACAGATACGCAGTATTTT
TRBD1	TRBJ1-6	NA	TRBV29-1	CSVRNHTPDRVWDNSPLHF	TGCAGCGTTCGTAACCATACCCCCGACAGGGTCTGGGATAATTCACCCCTCCACTTT
TRBD1	TRBJ1-2	NA	TRBV6-5	CASSYRGTGVEGYTF	TGTGCCAGCAGTTACAGAGGGACAGGGGTGGAGGGCTACACCTTC
NA	TRBJ2-6	NA	TRBV12-3/TRBV12-4	CASSPEGGSGPGANVLTF	TGTGCCAGCAGTCCCGAAGGGGGGAGCGGTCCTGGGGCCAACGTCCTGACTTTC
TRBD2	TRBJ2-1	many	TRBV6-2/TRBV6-3	CASSSKLAGQYNEQFF	TGTGCCAGCAGTTCGAAGCTAGCGGGACAGTACAATGAGCAGTTCTTC
NA	TRBJ2-7	many	TRBV27	CASSRSALPYEQYF	TGTGCCAGCAGTAGATCTGCCCTACCCTACGAGCAGTACTTC
TRBD1	TRBJ2-5	many	TRBV12-3/TRBV12-4	CASSSSGTGGRETQYF	TGTGCCAGCAGCAGCAGCGGGACAGGGGGCCGGGAGACCCAGTACTTC
TRBD2	TRBJ2-4	NA	TRBV2	CASRGTREAKNIQYF	TGTGCCAGCAGGGGGACTAGGGAGGCCAAAAACATTCAGTACTTC
NA	TRBJ1-1	many	TRBV2	CASSDPGDLRRRSVQAFF	TGTGCCAGCAGTGACCCTGGAGACTTAAGACGACGGAGCGTACAAGCTTTCTTT
TRBD1	TRBJ2-1	many	TRBV29-1	CSAALTGVGEQFF	TGCAGCGCTGCTCTGACAGGGGTCGGGGAGCAGTTCTTC
TRBD2	TRBJ2-7	few	TRBV7-9	CASSLSSGLADEQYF	TGTGCCAGCAGCTTAAGTTCGGGACTAGCTGACGAGCAGTACTTC
NA	TRBJ2-7	many	TRBV14	CASSQSGGDEQYF	TGTGCCAGCAGCCAGTCGGGGGGCGACGAGCAGTACTTC
NA	TRBJ1-1	few	TRBV20-1	CSARDPGVTEAFF	TGCAGTGCTAGAGATCCCGGTGTCACTGAAGCTTTCTTT
TRBD2	TRBJ2-5	many	TRBV27	CASSPVTSPAETQYF	TGTGCCAGCAGTCCCGTGACTAGCCCTGCAGAGACCCAGTACTTC
NA	TRBJ2-7	NA	TRBV27	CASSYGPIPYEQYF	TGTGCCAGCAGTTATGGACCAATTCCCTACGAGCAGTACTTC
TRBD1	TRBJ2-7	many	TRBV7-6	CASSFGQGASYYEQYF	TGTGCCAGCAGCTTTGGACAGGGGGCGAGCTACTACGAGCAGTACTTC
NA	TRBJ2-3	NA	TRBV10-1	CASGDGASTDTQYF	TGCGCCAGCGGGGACGGAGCTAGCACAGATACGCAGTATTTT
NA	TRBJ2-1	many	TRBV9	CASSVDGGSGYNEQFF	TGTGCCAGCAGCGTAGATGGAGGGTCCGGCTACAATGAGCAGTTCTTC
NA	TRBJ2-3	few	TRBV6-1	CASRPLGTGHTDTQYF	TGTGCCAGCAGGCCCTTGGGGACCGGACACACAGATACGCAGTATTTT
NA	TRBJ1-2	NA	TRBV7-9	CASSRGLIYGYTF	TGTGCCAGCAGTCGAGGGCTGATCTATGGCTACACCTTC
NA	TRBJ1-1	NA	TRBV5-1	CASSPALGGREAFF	TGCGCCAGCAGCCCCGCGCTCGGGGGGCGGGAAGCTTTCTTT
NA	TRBJ2-7	NA	TRBV19	CASSIASDAYYEQYF	TGTGCCAGTAGTATTGCTAGCGACGCCTACTACGAGCAGTACTTC
TRBD2	TRBJ2-2	few	TRBV9	CASSAGTSGRANTGELFF	TGTGCCAGCAGCGCAGGGACTAGCGGGAGAGCGAACACCGGGGAGCTGTTTTTT
NA	TRBJ2-1	few	TRBV6-1	CASSPASGSYNEQFF	TGTGCCAGCAGCCCCGCCTCAGGCTCCTACAATGAGCAGTTCTTC
NA	TRBJ1-1	many	TRBV9	CASSPSGLNTEAFF	TGTGCCAGCAGCCCCTCAGGGCTTAACACTGAAGCTTTCTTT
NA	TRBJ1-2	few	TRBV7-9	CASSTEAAGGYTF	TGTGCCAGCAGCACCGAGGCGGCGGGGGGCTACACCTTC
NA	TRBJ1-1	many	TRBV7-6	CASSLRRWKTEAFF	TGTGCCAGCAGCTTACGTAGGTGGAAAACTGAAGCTTTCTTT
NA	TRBJ2-7	many	TRBV7-8	CASSPVAQGSSEQYF	TGTGCCAGCAGCCCGGTGGCCCAGGGTAGTTCCGAGCAGTACTTC
TRBD2	TRBJ2-1	NA	TRBV7-9	CASSLSPGLAGNEQFF	TGTGCCAGCAGCTTAAGTCCGGGACTAGCGGGAAATGAGCAGTTCTTC
TRBD1	TRBJ2-7	few	TRBV20-1	CSAIWLGQGSTYEQYF	TGCAGTGCTATATGGTTGGGACAGGGCTCCACCTACGAGCAGTACTTC
TRBD1	TRBJ1-1	few	TRBV7-9	CASSKGQAEAFF	TGTGCCAGCAGCAAAGGACAGGCAGAAGCTTTCTTT
NA	TRBJ2-7	few	TRBV14	CASSQGLLEYF	TGTGCCAGCAGCCAAGGACTCCTAGAGTACTTC
NA	TRBJ2-2	NA	TRBV7-9	CASSPPFGELFF	TGTGCCAGCAGCCCCCCTTTCGGGGAGCTGTTTTTT
TRBD2	TRBJ2-7	few	TRBV4-3	CASSRGTSGRDEQYF	TGCGCCAGCAGCCGAGGGACTAGCGGGAGGGATGAGCAGTACTTC
NA	TRBJ1-1	NA	TRBV24-1	CATSDRTYTEAFF	TGTGCCACCAGTGACAGGACTTACACTGAAGCTTTCTTT
TRBD2	TRBJ2-1	NA	TRBV7-9	CASTLAGGGEQFF	TGTGCCAGCACCCTAGCGGGAGGAGGGGAGCAGTTCTTC
TRBD1	TRBJ1-1	many	TRBV12-3/TRBV12-4	CASSLWTGTEAFF	TGTGCCAGCAGTTTATGGACAGGGACTGAAGCTTTCTTT
NA	TRBJ1-1	few	TRBV20-1	CSARGQGKVNTEAFF	TGCAGTGCTAGAGGGCAGGGCAAAGTGAACACTGAAGCTTTCTTT
TRBD2	TRBJ2-1	many	TRBV5-6	CASSPGGYNEQFF	TGTGCCAGCAGCCCCGGGGGGTACAATGAGCAGTTCTTC
TRBD2	TRBJ2-1	many	TRBV5-1	CASSYSGTTYNEQFF	TGCGCCAGCAGCTACTCCGGGACTACCTACAATGAGCAGTTCTTC
NA	TRBJ1-2	NA	TRBV7-9	CASSPRPRGYGYTF	TGTGCCAGCAGCCCACGGCCCAGAGGCTATGGCTACACCTTC
TRBD2	TRBJ2-1	few	TRBV2	CASRTSGGPYEQFF	TGTGCCAGCAGGACTAGCGGGGGTCCCTATGAGCAGTTCTTC
NA	TRBJ2-2	many	TRBV11-2	CASSLTLGELFF	TGTGCCAGCAGCCTGACGTTAGGGGAGCTGTTTTTT
NA	TRBJ2-1	few	TRBV6-5	CASSSNREQFF	TGTGCCAGCAGTTCTAACCGGGAGCAGTTCTTC
NA	TRBJ1-5	many	TRBV18	CASSPGPGQNQPQHF	TGTGCCAGCTCACCGGGTCCAGGGCAGAATCAGCCCCAGCATTTT
NA	TRBJ2-7	NA	TRBV10-3	CAISGTSGPSYEQYF	TGTGCCATCAGTGGGACCTCTGGCCCGTCCTACGAGCAGTACTTC